This T cell receptor beta chain stems from a study of shared T cell receptors in the human thymus. The CDR3 loop spans 14 amino acids. The V end lost 3 bases, the J end lost 1 base, and 10 bases lay between the germline ends. Germline CDR1 reads SGHNT; CDR2 reads YYREEE (reference sequence). TCRdb's copy holds only in-frame clones and misses some; the assay was immunoSEQ multiplex PCR. The sample shows 600,000 to 900,000 clones, approximately 83% of them seen only once. The sample was also reused in another study, on human thymus T cells. That work adds: The thymus was resected at corrective cardiac surgery.

The clonotype comes from a girl under three years old with a congenital heart defect. V usage is TRBV5-4 and J usage is TRBJ2-5; D is perhaps TRBD1 (6 bases). The sample comprised thymocytes. The CDR3: CASSSGQTQETQYF. The CDR3 region has the DNA TGTGCCAGCAGCTCCGGACAGACCCAAGAGACCCAGTACTTC.